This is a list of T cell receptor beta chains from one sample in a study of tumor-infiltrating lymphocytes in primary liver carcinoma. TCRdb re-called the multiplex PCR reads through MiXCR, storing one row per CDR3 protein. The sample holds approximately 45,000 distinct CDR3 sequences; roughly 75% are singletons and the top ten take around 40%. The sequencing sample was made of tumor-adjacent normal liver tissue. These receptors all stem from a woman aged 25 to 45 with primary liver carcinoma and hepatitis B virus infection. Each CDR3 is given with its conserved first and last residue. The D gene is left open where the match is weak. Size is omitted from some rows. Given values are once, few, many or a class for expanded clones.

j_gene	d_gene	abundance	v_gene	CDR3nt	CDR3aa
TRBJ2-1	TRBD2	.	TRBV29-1	TGCAACGGGGGACTAGCGGGAGACAAAGAGCAGTTCTTC	CNGGLAGDKEQFF
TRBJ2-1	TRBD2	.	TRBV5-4	TGTGCCAGCAGCGGAGCGTCAGCGGGAGTTTCGTACAATGAGCAGTTCTTC	CASSGASAGVSYNEQFF
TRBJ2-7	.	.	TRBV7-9	TGTGCCAACAGTTCCCTTGAGGGGGGCGACTACGAGCAGTACTTC	CANSSLEGGDYEQYF
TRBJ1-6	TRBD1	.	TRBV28	TGTGCCAGCAGTCCCGTTCGGACAGGCTCCTATGATACACCCCTCCACTTT	CASSPVRTGSYDTPLHF
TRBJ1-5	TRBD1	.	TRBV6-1	TGTACCAGCAGTGAACAGGGGAGCGTCCCCAGTCAGCCCCAGGATTTT	CTSSEQGSVPSQPQDF
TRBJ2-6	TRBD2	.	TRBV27	TGTGCCAGTAGTCCGGAGGGGACTAGAGCTCATGGGGCCAACGTCCTGACTTTC	CASSPEGTRAHGANVLTF
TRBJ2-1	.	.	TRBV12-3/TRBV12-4	TGTGCCAGCCGCAGAAGGGAGCGAGCAGGGACCATTGAGCAGTTCTTC	CASRRRERAGTIEQFF
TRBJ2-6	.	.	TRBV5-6	TGTACCAGCAGCCAGGACAGCAGTTCCTCTGGGGCCAACGTCCTGACTTTC	CTSSQDSSSSGANVLTF
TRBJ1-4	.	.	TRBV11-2	TGTGCCATCAGCATAGGGCGCACGGGACATGAAAAACTGTTTTTT	CAISIGRTGHEKLFF
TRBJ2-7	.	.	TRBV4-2	TGTGCCAGCAGCCAAGATCCGGACCGCCCGTACGAGCAGTACTTC	CASSQDPDRPYEQYF
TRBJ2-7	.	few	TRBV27	TGTGCCAGCAGTTTATCCCCTCTGGGCGAGCAGTACTTC	CASSLSPLGEQYF
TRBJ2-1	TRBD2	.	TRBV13	TGTGCCACCAGCCTCGGGACTAGCGGGTCATACAATGATCAGTTCTTC	CATSLGTSGSYNDQFF
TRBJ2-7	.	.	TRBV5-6	TGTGCCAGCAGTATGAGTGGTAACGAGCAGTACTTC	CASSMSGNEQYF
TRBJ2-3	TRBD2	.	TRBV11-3	TGTGCCAGCAGCCTAGATTTTGGAGCGGGAGCAGGAAGCACAGGTACGCAGTATTTT	CASSLDFGAGAGSTGTQYF
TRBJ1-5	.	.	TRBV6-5	TGTGCCAGCAGTTACTACCCTGCCGGAAATAGCAATCAGCCCCAGCATTTT	CASSYYPAGNSNQPQHF
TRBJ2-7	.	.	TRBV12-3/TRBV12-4	TGTGCCAGCAGTTTAGTGCCGGGACGGGCGAATGAGCAGTACTTC	CASSLVPGRANEQYF
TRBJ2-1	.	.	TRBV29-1	TGCAGCGTTGTCGAGTTAATAGGTTACAAAGAGCAGTTCTTC	CSVVELIGYKEQFF
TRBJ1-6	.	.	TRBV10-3	TGTGCCATCAGTGAGCGAGGGTCATTTAATCCACCCCTCCACTTT	CAISERGSFNPPLHF
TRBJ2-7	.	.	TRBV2	TGTGCCAGCAGTCCAACCCAGGGGTGGGAGCAGTACTTT	CASSPTQGWEQYF
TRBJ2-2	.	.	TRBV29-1	TGCAGCGGTGCCAACCTTGACACCGGGGAGCTGTTCTTT	CSGANLDTGELFF
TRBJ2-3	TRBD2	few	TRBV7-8	TGTGCCGGCAGCTTAGGAGCGGGAGGGCCTTGTGATACGCAGTATTTC	CAGSLGAGGPCDTQYF
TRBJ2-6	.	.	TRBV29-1	TGCAGCTTTGAACAGGGAACCTCTGGGGCCAACGCCCTGACTTTC	CSFEQGTSGANALTF
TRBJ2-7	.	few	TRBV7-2	TGTGCCAGCAGCTTAGTATCAGGGTCCTCCTACGAGCAGTACTTC	CASSLVSGSSYEQYF
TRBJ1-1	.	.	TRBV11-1	TGTGCCAGCAGCTACGGGCAGGGGTACACTGAAGCCTTCTTT	CASSYGQGYTEAFF
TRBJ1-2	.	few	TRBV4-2	TGTGCCAGCAGCCCGAGGATAGAATCTAACTATGGCTACGCCTTC	CASSPRIESNYGYAF
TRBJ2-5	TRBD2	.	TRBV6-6	TGTGCCAGCAGTTCCGACCCCTCGCGGGGGAGAGGGACCCAGCACTTC	CASSSDPSRGRGTQHF
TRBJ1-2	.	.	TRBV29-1	TGCAGCGTTCCGGGGACGTATGGCTACACCTTC	CSVPGTYGYTF
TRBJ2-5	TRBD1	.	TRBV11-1	TGTGCCAGCGGCTTGGCAGGGGGCACTGGAACCCAGTACTTC	CASGLAGGTGTQYF
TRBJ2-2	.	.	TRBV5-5	TGTGCCAGCAGGTGCCGACCGCTCTTGTCTACCGGGGAGCTGTTTTTT	CASRCRPLLSTGELFF
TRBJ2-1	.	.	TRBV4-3	TGTGCCAGCAGCCAAGATGCCTACAATGAGCAGTTATTC	CASSQDAYNEQLF
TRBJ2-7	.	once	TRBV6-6	TGCGCCAGCGGGACACCCTCGGACGATGAGCAGTACTTC	CASGTPSDDEQYF
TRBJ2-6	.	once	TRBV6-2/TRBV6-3	TGTGCCAGCAGTTCCCAGGACTCTGGGACCAACGTCCTGACTTTC	CASSSQDSGTNVLTF
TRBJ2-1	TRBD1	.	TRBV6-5	TGTGCCAGCAGTACCCGACAGGGTGAGCACAATGAGCAGTTCTTC	CASSTRQGEHNEQFF
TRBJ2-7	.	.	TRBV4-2	TGTGCCAGCAGCCAAGAAAATGTAGAGGCGTCCTACGAGCGGTACTTC	CASSQENVEASYERYF
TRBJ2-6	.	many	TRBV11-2	TGTGCCAGCAGCTTAGCGGCAGGGGGGAACGTCCTGACTTTC	CASSLAAGGNVLTF
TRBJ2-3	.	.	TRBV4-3	TGCGCCAGCGGCCAAGGTTTTGCGGTAGCCAGGCATACGCAGTATTTT	CASGQGFAVARHTQYF
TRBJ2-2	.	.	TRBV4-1	TGCGCCAGCAGTGCGGTACCTAACACCGGGGAGCTATTTTTT	CASSAVPNTGELFF
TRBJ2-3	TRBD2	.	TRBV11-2	TGTGCCAGCAGCCATCGAGGCAGCGGGAGCCTCAAAGATACGCGGTATTTT	CASSHRGSGSLKDTRYF
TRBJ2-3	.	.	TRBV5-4	TGTGCCAGCAGCCCGCCCGGGACGGAGGCGGATATGCAATACTTT	CASSPPGTEADMQYF
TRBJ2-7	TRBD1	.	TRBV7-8	TGTGCCAGAAGCTTACACCAGGGGACAGGGATTGCCTACCAGCAGTACTTC	CARSLHQGTGIAYQQYF
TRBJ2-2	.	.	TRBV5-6	TGTGCCAGCAGCTCGCGAGAACTAGAGGAGTACGCCGGGGAGCTGTTTTTT	CASSSRELEEYAGELFF